The clone carrying this TCR beta chain was seen more than once but under ten times. Its antigen is unknown. This sample is drawn from a study of response to subunit inactivated influenza vaccine. TCRdb ran MiXCR on the RT-PCR reads and lists one entry per CDR3 protein. The data show about 780,000 distinct CDR3 sequences, about a fifth seen once. The V gene lost 3 bases and the J gene lost 2 bases, with 16 bases spanning the gap. Germline V CDR1 and CDR2: KGHDR, SFDVKD. The CDR3 contains 17 residues. Study results and limitations: Authors proposed each seasonal influenza vaccination draws in few new T cells.

The sequenced sample was PBMCs from blood, obtained roughly 5 days after vaccination. This chain connects TRBV24-1 to TRBJ2-1; D ambiguous. The receptor was derived from a man aged 50-60 years who received an inactivated influenza vaccine. CDR3: CATSDTGNSSPYNEQFF. The CDR3 DNA reads as TGTGCCACCAGTGATACGGGCAACTCATCTCCCTACAATGAGCAGTTCTTC.